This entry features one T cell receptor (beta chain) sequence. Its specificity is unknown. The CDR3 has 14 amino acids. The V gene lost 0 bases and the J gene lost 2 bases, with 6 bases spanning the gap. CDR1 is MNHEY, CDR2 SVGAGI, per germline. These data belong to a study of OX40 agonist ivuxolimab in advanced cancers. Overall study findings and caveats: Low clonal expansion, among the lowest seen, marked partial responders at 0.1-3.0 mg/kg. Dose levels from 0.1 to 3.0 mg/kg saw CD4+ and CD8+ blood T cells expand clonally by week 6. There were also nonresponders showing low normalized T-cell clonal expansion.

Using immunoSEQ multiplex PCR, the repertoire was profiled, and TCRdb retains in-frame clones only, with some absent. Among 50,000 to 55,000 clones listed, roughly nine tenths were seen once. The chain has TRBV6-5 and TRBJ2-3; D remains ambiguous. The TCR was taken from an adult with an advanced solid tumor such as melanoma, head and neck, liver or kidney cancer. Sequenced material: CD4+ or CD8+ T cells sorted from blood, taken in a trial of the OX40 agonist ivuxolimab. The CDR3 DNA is TGTGCCAGCAGTTACTCTTATTTCACAGATACGCAGTATTTT. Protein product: CASSYSYFTDTQYF.